Listed below are T cell receptor beta chains from one sample, sequenced in a study of OX40 agonist ivuxolimab in advanced cancers. TCRdb's copy holds only in-frame clones and misses some; the assay was immunoSEQ multiplex PCR. Found here are 75,000 to 95,000 clones, 70% to 90% of them singletons; the top ten hold over 8%. The sequences come from CD4+ or CD8+ T cells sorted from blood, collected in a trial of the OX40 agonist ivuxolimab. These receptor sequences come from an adult with an advanced solid tumor such as melanoma, head and neck, liver or kidney cancer. CDR3s include the opening cysteine and the closing phenylalanine or tryptophan. A D gene is named only where the DNA matches it firmly. Rows give clone size only sometimes, using once, few, many, or a class for an expanded clone.

V gene	J gene	D gene	clone size	CDR3 protein	CDR3 DNA
TRBV5-6	TRBJ2-5	-	-	CASSPQPGRETQYF	TGTGCCAGCAGCCCTCAGCCTGGCCGGGAGACCCAGTACTTC
TRBV18	TRBJ2-7	-	once	CASSPFGGEAYEQYF	TGTGCCAGCTCACCCTTCGGGGGAGAAGCCTACGAGCAGTACTTC
TRBV6-6	TRBJ2-7	-	-	CASSYYGQPYEQYF	TGTGCCAGCAGTTACTATGGACAGCCCTACGAGCAGTACTTC
TRBV18	TRBJ1-5	TRBD1	-	CASSPQGASNQPQHF	TGTGCCAGCTCACCCCAGGGGGCGAGCAATCAGCCCCAGCATTTT
TRBV19	TRBJ2-7	TRBD1	-	CASMDRGGPYEQYF	TGTGCCAGTATGGACAGGGGGGGCCCCTACGAGCAGTACTTC
TRBV5-4	TRBJ2-5	-	once	CASRREGEGETQYF	TGTGCCAGCAGGAGGGAGGGGGAGGGGGAGACCCAGTACTTC
TRBV10-1	TRBJ1-2	TRBD1	-	CASSGFSGTGEIGYTF	TGCGCCAGCAGTGGTTTTTCCGGGACAGGGGAAATTGGCTACACCTTC
TRBV4-2	TRBJ1-4	TRBD1	-	CASSAVRGQDNEKLFF	TGTGCCAGCTCAGCCGTGAGGGGGCAGGATAATGAAAAACTGTTTTTT
TRBV9	TRBJ2-6	-	-	CASSQQGSGANVLTF	TGTGCCAGCAGCCAACAGGGCTCTGGGGCCAACGTCCTGACTTTC
TRBV28	TRBJ2-7	-	-	CASAKAAGLTYEQYF	TGTGCCAGCGCTAAGGCGGCAGGCCTGACCTACGAGCAGTACTTC
TRBV5-1	TRBJ1-3	TRBD1	-	CASSSQGDGNTIYF	TGCGCCAGCAGCTCACAGGGGGATGGAAACACCATATATTTT
TRBV19	TRBJ2-7	-	-	CASSSTGSHEQYF	TGTGCCAGTAGTTCAACAGGGTCCCACGAGCAGTACTTC
TRBV10-2	TRBJ1-6	-	-	CASSFTGPPTLHF	TGCGCCAGCAGCTTTACGGGTCCTCCTACCCTCCACTTT
TRBV29-1	TRBJ2-1	-	-	CSVSWGRADEQFF	TGCAGCGTGTCGTGGGGCAGGGCGGATGAGCAGTTCTTC
TRBV9	TRBJ2-1	-	-	CASSSRREDSLPEHPYNEQFF	TGTGCCAGCAGCTCGCGCAGAGAGGACTCCTTGCCGGAGCACCCCTACAATGAGCAGTTCTTC
TRBV25-1	TRBJ2-3	-	-	CASSESGDTDTQYF	TGTGCCAGCAGTGAGTCTGGAGACACAGATACGCAGTATTTT
TRBV18	TRBJ2-7	TRBD1	-	CASSPSTGDYEQYF	TGTGCCAGCTCACCCTCGACAGGGGACTACGAGCAGTACTTC
TRBV5-5	TRBJ2-7	-	-	CASSLFDSYEQYF	TGTGCCAGCAGCTTGTTCGACTCCTACGAGCAGTACTTC
TRBV4-1	TRBJ1-4	-	-	CASSQGRGRTNEKLFF	TGCGCCAGCAGCCAGGGAAGGGGGAGGACTAATGAAAAACTGTTTTTT
TRBV28	TRBJ1-6	-	-	CASSLRQANRDSPLHF	TGTGCCAGCAGTCTCCGACAGGCCAACCGGGATTCACCCCTCCACTTT
TRBV7-9	TRBJ1-2	-	few	CASSLDGYGYTF	TGTGCCAGCAGCTTAGACGGCTATGGCTACACCTTC
TRBV19	TRBJ1-2	TRBD1	-	CASSIGSGTVNNGYTF	TGTGCCAGTAGTATAGGCTCCGGGACAGTGAATAATGGCTACACCTTC
TRBV6-1	TRBJ2-7	TRBD1	-	CASRGTGSSIYEQYF	TGTGCCAGCAGGGGGACAGGGTCCTCAATCTACGAGCAGTACTTC
TRBV15	TRBJ2-3	TRBD2	-	CATSRDGAGTTDTQYF	TGTGCCACCAGCAGAGATGGAGCGGGAACCACAGATACGCAGTATTTT
TRBV6-5	TRBJ1-4	-	-	CASSYSSGANNEKLFF	TGTGCCAGCAGTTACTCGTCAGGGGCCAATAATGAAAAACTGTTTTTT
TRBV19	TRBJ2-3	TRBD2	-	CASSMQAGGPPDTQYF	TGTGCCAGTAGTATGCAGGCGGGAGGGCCCCCAGATACGCAGTATTTT
TRBV6-5	TRBJ1-2	-	-	CASSYPVGGENYGYTF	TGTGCCAGCAGTTATCCCGTGGGGGGCGAAAACTATGGCTACACCTTC
TRBV9	TRBJ2-1	-	-	CASSERGAYNEQFF	TGTGCCAGCAGCGAGAGGGGGGCATACAATGAGCAGTTCTTC
TRBV28	TRBJ1-2	TRBD1	-	CASSSRQGPTTHYGYTF	TGTGCCAGCAGTTCCAGACAGGGGCCCACTACTCACTATGGCTACACCTTC
TRBV9	TRBJ1-6	-	-	CASSTLPGGESPLHF	TGTGCCAGCAGCACCTTACCCGGTGGTGAGTCACCCCTCCACTTT
TRBV19	TRBJ1-5	TRBD1	-	CASSRDRGSPNQPQHF	TGTGCCAGTAGTCGAGACAGGGGGTCGCCCAATCAGCCCCAGCATTTT
TRBV2	TRBJ2-2	-	-	CASSEGTADGGELFF	TGTGCCAGCAGTGAAGGGACGGCGGATGGCGGGGAGCTGTTTTTT
TRBV6-1	TRBJ2-4	TRBD2	-	CASSGPWAGENIQYF	TGTGCCAGCAGCGGCCCTTGGGCGGGAGAAAACATTCAGTACTTC
TRBV19	TRBJ1-2	TRBD1	-	CASSSRQGAREYGYTF	TGTGCCAGTAGTTCGAGACAGGGGGCACGGGAATATGGCTACACCTTC
TRBV19	TRBJ2-7	TRBD1	-	CASSPSPGQGLGEQYF	TGTGCCAGTAGTCCCTCCCCGGGACAGGGGCTTGGTGAGCAGTACTTC
TRBV6-5	TRBJ1-2	-	-	CASRGTGSSYGYTF	TGTGCCAGCAGGGGAACAGGGAGCTCCTATGGCTACACCTTC
TRBV4-1	TRBJ2-5	TRBD2	-	CASSQGTSSGETQYF	TGCGCCAGCAGCCAAGGGACTAGCTCGGGGGAGACCCAGTACTTC
TRBV7-8	TRBJ1-6	TRBD1	-	CASSLGTGFYNSPLHF	TGTGCCAGCAGCCTCGGGACAGGGTTCTATAATTCACCCCTCCACTTT
TRBV5-1	TRBJ2-7	TRBD2	-	CASSLTLWGGYEQYF	TGCGCCAGCAGCTTAACCCTCTGGGGAGGGTACGAGCAGTACTTC
TRBV5-1	TRBJ2-5	TRBD2	once	CASSRGLAKETQYF	TGCGCCAGCAGCAGGGGACTAGCTAAAGAGACCCAGTACTTC
TRBV5-5	TRBJ2-1	TRBD1	few	CASSPVPWTGTGNEQFF	TGTGCCAGCAGCCCGGTCCCGTGGACAGGGACTGGCAATGAGCAGTTCTTC
TRBV7-2	TRBJ1-5	-	-	CASSTPDLNQPQHF	TGTGCCAGCAGCACACCGGACCTGAATCAGCCCCAGCATTTT